The sequence of this TCR beta chain was determined in a study of chemoradiotherapy in HPV16-positive cancers. TCRdb's table, derived via immunoSEQ multiplex PCR, lists solely in-frame clones and lacks some. The sample shows about 8,000 clones, around 77% of them seen only once. This clone is a singleton in its sample. Within the sample, other DNA sequences also encode this same CDR3. V shed 4 bases, J shed 1 base, and the junction held 6 bases outside the gene matches. This CDR3 is built from 16 residues. From germline, CDR1 is SGHRS and CDR2 YFSETQ. The TCR sequence derives from a human donor with HPV-associated anogenital cancer. The specimen was taken from a patient who underwent chemoradiotherapy. The chain couples TRBV5-1 to TRBJ2-2; TRBD1 aligns across 8 bases. The CDR3 protein is CASSLVGTGNTGELFF. The CDR3 coding sequence is TGCGCCAGCAGCCTGGTTGGGACAGGGAACACCGGGGAGCTGTTTTTT.